Below, 29 T cell receptor beta chains from the same sample are listed, as sequenced in a study of CD8 T cells in ankylosing spondylitis. General study findings and limits: Characteristic of ankylosing spondylitis blood, it appeared, was a TCR beta motif comprising about eight highly homologous variants.

TCRdb independently ran MiXCR on the 5' RACE reads; one entry per CDR3 protein. The repertoire holds around 130,000 distinct CDR3 sequences, with more than 15% as singletons. Their cognate antigens are unknown. The sequencing input was blood, either unsorted or a sorted T cell fraction (not recorded which). These receptors were collected from a male donor with ankylosing spondylitis.

This clonotype was seen ten or more times. The V gene is TRBV5-1, the J gene TRBJ1-5, with a tentative D call TRBD1 (6 bases). Germline V gene sequence: CDR1 SGHRS, CDR2 YFSETQ. The CDR3 is 14 amino acids. V was clipped by 3 bases and J by 5 bases, with 12 bases between them. CDR3 region: CASSSWGGDQPQHF. The CDR3 DNA reads TGCGCCAGCAGCTCTTGGGGGGGCGATCAGCCCCAGCATTTT. Together with reference TRBV5-1 and TRBJ1-5, the CDR3 gives the full variable domain: KAGVTQTPRYLIKTRGQQVTLSCSPISGHRSVSWYQQTPGQGLQFLFEYFSETQRNKGNFPGRFSGRQFSNSRSEMNVSTLELGDSALYLCASSSWGGDQPQHFGDGTRLSIL.

This chain joins TRBV9 and TRBJ1-5; TRBD1 aligns across 8 bases. The germline V gene has CDR1 SGDLS and CDR2 YYNGEE. V shed 4 bases, J shed 5 bases, and the junction held 5 bases outside the gene matches. This CDR3 comprises 14 residues. In nucleotides, the CDR3 is TGTGCCAGCAGCCCTGGACAGGGAGATCAGCCCCAGCATTTT. It translates to CASSPGQGDQPQHF.

The CDR3 nucleotides are TGTGCCAGCAGTCCAAGCGGGAGGGGAGAGACCCAGTACTTC. It codes for CASSPSGRGETQYF. This chain connects TRBV2 to TRBJ2-5, with TRBD2 matching 10 bases. The germline V gene encodes CDR1 SNHLY and CDR2 FYNNEI. The CDR3 runs to 14 residues. Trimming removed 5 bases from V and 4 bases from J; junction bases left unmatched: 4.

The chain carries TRBV28 and TRBJ1-2; a weak D match, TRBD1 (6 bases). Germline CDR1 MDHEN, CDR2 SYDVKM. This CDR3 is 16 amino acids long. Trimming took 3 bases from V and 8 from J, leaving 22 bases between them. The CDR3 loop is CASSLRPRAGVKGYTF. The CDR3, as DNA: TGTGCCAGCAGTTTGCGCCCTCGGGCAGGGGTTAAGGGCTACACCTTC.

The V call is TRBV18, the J call TRBJ2-7; TRBD1 matches 8 bases. The CDR3 is 14 residues long. Germline assignment: CDR1 KGHSH and CDR2 LQKENI. The junction had 5 bases not matched to a gene; V was cut back by 1 base and J by 6 bases. In DNA, the CDR3 is TGTGCCAGCTCACCACGGGACAGGCGTTTCGAGCAGTACTTC. It yields the protein CASSPRDRRFEQYF.

This clonotype has only a few counts. This sequence joins TRBV7-9 and TRBJ2-3; 11 bases align to TRBD2. Germline V CDR1 and CDR2: SEHNR, FQNEAQ (reference sequence). With V trimmed by 2 bases and J by 5 bases, 3 bases remained unmatched. The CDR3 is 15 residues long. The CDR3 protein is CASSLSGLAGDTQYF. The CDR3, as DNA: TGTGCCAGCAGCTTAAGTGGACTAGCGGGAGATACGCAGTATTTT.

This clonotype has only a few counts. V and J are TRBV5-6 and TRBJ2-1; D gene ambiguous. The V gene's germline CDR1 is SGHDT and CDR2 YYEEEE. Trimming pared 4 bases from V and 14 bases from J, leaving 13 bases between. The CDR3 extends over 11 amino acids. CDR3 nucleotide sequence: TGTGCCAGCAGCGTGGACGGATGGGAGTTCTTC. This encodes CASSVDGWEFF.

The chain combines TRBV7-6 with TRBJ2-2; no clear D. Germline CDR1 SGHVS, CDR2 FNYEAQ. Trimming removed 0 bases from V and 4 bases from J, with 12 bases in between. The CDR3 loop spans 16 amino acids. The CDR3 bases are TGTGCCAGCAGCTTAGCGCTTGGTCAGCTCACCGGGGAGCTGTTTTTT. This sequence encodes CASSLALGQLTGELFF.

This clonotype was observed a handful of times. The chain couples TRBV5-1 to TRBJ1-1, with no clear D. Germline V CDR1 and CDR2: SGHRS, YFSETQ. CDR3 size: 14 residues. V dropped 0 bases and J dropped 8 bases, with 14 bases sitting between them. DNA for the CDR3: TGCGCCAGCAGCTTGGGCCCGATGACACCGGAAGCTTTCTTT. It codes for CASSLGPMTPEAFF. Full variable domain (rest looked up from reference TRBV5-1 and TRBJ1-1): KAGVTQTPRYLIKTRGQQVTLSCSPISGHRSVSWYQQTPGQGLQFLFEYFSETQRNKGNFPGRFSGRQFSNSRSEMNVSTLELGDSALYLCASSLGPMTPEAFFGQGTRLTVV.

V and J are TRBV20-1 and TRBJ2-2; D gene uncertain. Germline CDR1 DFQATT, CDR2 SNEGSKA (reference sequence). With 0 bases removed from V and 1 base from J, the gap between germline ends came to 6 bases. The CDR3 covers 14 residues. CDR3 nucleotides: TGCAGTGCTAGAGAAGGGCTGAACACCGGGGAGCTGTTTTTT. This codes for CSAREGLNTGELFF.

This clonotype was seen a few times. This sequence joins TRBV15 and TRBJ2-2, with D uncertain. CDR1 is LNHNV, CDR2 YYDKDF, per germline (reference sequence). This CDR3 has 15 residues. Trimming took off 8 bases at V and 1 base at J, with 14 bases between the two ends. As DNA, the CDR3 is TGTGCCACCGCCGAGACAAGGGAGAACACCGGGGAGCTGTTTTTT. Translated: CATAETRENTGELFF.

This clonotype showed up just once. The chain uses TRBV5-5 and TRBJ2-1; D is unresolved. V was trimmed by 0 bases and J by 3 bases, leaving 10 bases between them. The CDR3 sequence is 15 residues long. Looked up from germline, CDR1 is SGHKS and CDR2 is YYEKEE (reference sequence). This chain's CDR3 is CASSLGGIYYNEQFF. CDR3 DNA: TGTGCCAGCAGCTTGGGTGGGATTTACTACAATGAGCAGTTCTTC.

This chain joins TRBV15 and TRBJ2-5, with D possibly called TRBD1 or TRBD2 (5 bases each). This CDR3 region has 15 residues. CDR1 and CDR2 from the germline V gene are LNHNV and YYDKDF (reference sequence). V was pared by 0 bases and J by 6 bases, with 14 bases between. CDR3 sequence reads: CATSRDQGPRQTQYF. The CDR3 DNA sequence: TGTGCCACCAGCAGAGATCAGGGACCTCGCCAGACCCAGTACTTC.

This clonotype has just a few counts. CDR3 nucleotides: TGTGCCAGCAACTACGCAGAGGGTAGCACAGATACGCAGTATTTT. This translates into CASNYAEGSTDTQYF. The gene calls are TRBV7-2 and TRBJ2-3, with D possibly TRBD2 on 5 matching bases. The CDR3 is 15 amino acids. Per the germline V gene, CDR1 is SGHTA and CDR2 is FQGNSA. Trimming shortened V by 7 bases and J by 0 bases, and 14 bases separated the two germline ends.

This clonotype was found many times. The rearrangement links TRBV5-1 to TRBJ1-1; no definite D call. V was shortened by 1 base and J by 4 bases, with 20 bases between the two germline ends. The germline gives CDR1 SGHRS, CDR2 YFSETQ. CDR3 length: 17 residues. CDR3 bases: TGCGCCAGCAGCTTGCGGGTTCCGAGGGCCGAGGGCACTGAAGCTTTCTTT. It encodes CASSLRVPRAEGTEAFF.

The sample holds a few counts of this clonotype. The chain couples TRBV27 to TRBJ2-3; D not resolved. This CDR3 has 15 residues. Trimming pared 3 bases from V and 1 base from J, leaving 11 bases between. Germline loops: CDR1 MNHEY, CDR2 SMNVEV (reference sequence). Written as DNA, the CDR3 is TGTGCCAGCAGTTTGCGCCCAACGGGCACAGATACGCAGTATTTT. Translating gives CASSLRPTGTDTQYF.

In this sample, this clonotype turned up many times. V is TRBV5-1 and J is TRBJ2-1; unclear D gene. The germline V and J ends were trimmed by 3 bases and 3 bases, with 13 bases remaining between them. Looked up from germline, CDR1 is SGHRS and CDR2 is YFSETQ. This CDR3 comprises 15 residues. CDR3 amino acids: CASSYESLIYNEQFF. In nucleotides, the CDR3 is TGCGCCAGCAGCTATGAAAGCCTGATCTACAATGAGCAGTTCTTC.

In its sample, this clonotype was seen many times. V gene TRBV25-1 combines with J gene TRBJ2-2; tentatively, D is TRBD2 (6 bases). Germline-derived CDR1 and CDR2 are MGHDK and SYGVNS. The CDR3 covers 14 residues. Trimming left V 3 bases short and J 3 bases short, with 8 bases between. CDR3 sequence reads: CASSEGLDTGELFF. In DNA, the CDR3 is TGTGCCAGCAGTGAGGGACTGGACACCGGGGAGCTGTTTTTT.

This clonotype came up a few times. This chain connects TRBV12-3 or TRBV12-4 to TRBJ2-5; 9 bases are shared with TRBD2. The junction had 6 bases not matched to a gene; V was cut back by 3 bases and J by 4 bases. The CDR3 is 15 residues long. The chain's CDR3 is CASSFPSGKLETQYF. As DNA, the CDR3 is TGTGCCAGCAGTTTTCCTAGCGGGAAGTTAGAGACCCAGTACTTC.

In this sample, this clonotype turned up a few times. J is TRBJ2-1 and V is TRBV12-3 or TRBV12-4, with D possibly matching TRBD2 (6 bases). This CDR3 has 12 amino acids. The ends were cut back, 9 bases at V and 5 bases at J, with 11 bases in the middle. The DNA of the CDR3 is TGTGCCAGTCGGGAGCGGCACAATGAGCAGTTCTTC. This codes for CASRERHNEQFF.

The rearrangement joins TRBV4-1 to TRBJ2-5; 9 bases match TRBD2. V lost 6 bases to trimming and J lost 5 bases; unmatched junction nucleotides: 13. Germline CDR1 and CDR2: MGHRA and YSYEKL. The CDR3 loop spans 16 amino acids. CDR3 nucleotides: TGCGCCAGCAGATCGGTTGGCGGGAGGGCCTGGGAGACCCAGTACTTC. This sequence encodes CASRSVGGRAWETQYF.

This clonotype has just a few counts. CDR3 in DNA: TGTGCCAGCAGTTACTCGGACAGCCTCTACGAGCAGTACTTC. Its protein product is CASSYSDSLYEQYF. V and J are TRBV6-5 and TRBJ2-7; D might be TRBD1 (6 bases). This CDR3 has 14 amino acids. Germline loops: CDR1 MNHEY, CDR2 SVGAGI. V lost 0 bases, J lost 3 bases, and 9 bases lay in between.

V is TRBV12-3 or TRBV12-4 and J is TRBJ2-1; D is ambiguous. The CDR3 totals 14 residues. Trimming took off 0 bases at V and 8 bases at J, with 11 bases between the two ends. This chain's CDR3 is CASSLALRVDEQFF. The CDR3 DNA reads as TGTGCCAGCAGTTTAGCGCTTAGGGTTGATGAGCAGTTCTTC.

This sequence joins TRBV6-5 and TRBJ2-7; 8 bases map to TRBD1. CDR3 length: 14 amino acids. Germline CDR1 MNHEY, CDR2 SVGAGI. Unmatched junction bases numbered 4, after V lost 4 bases and J lost 2 bases. In DNA form, the CDR3 reads TGTGCCAGCAGTTTGGGACAGGAGACCTACGAGCAGTACTTC. Its protein is CASSLGQETYEQYF.

This clonotype was seen only a few times. The chain uses TRBV4-2 and TRBJ2-3; TRBD2 agrees at 8 bases. Trimming removed 1 base from V and 9 bases from J; junction bases left unmatched: 3. The CDR3 sequence is 13 residues long. Per germline, CDR1 LGHNA and CDR2 YNFKEQ. CDR3 in amino acids: CASSQGSGGTQYF. The CDR3 nucleotides read TGTGCCAGCAGCCAAGGGTCGGGGGGGACGCAGTATTTT.

This clonotype was counted at least ten times. The chain uses TRBV6-1 and TRBJ1-1; D may be TRBD1 (5 bases). Trimming stripped 5 bases from V and 4 bases from J, with 14 bases between. Germline CDR1 and CDR2: MNHNS and SASEGT. The CDR3 sequence is 14 residues long. The DNA for the CDR3 is TGTGCCAGCAGTACGTCAGGGTGGACCACTGAAGCTTTCTTT. It specifies CASSTSGWTTEAFF.

This chain joins TRBV2 and TRBJ1-2; 12 bases match TRBD1. The junction had 17 bases not matched to a gene; V was cut back by 8 bases and J by 4 bases. There are 18 residues in the CDR3. Germline V lookup: CDR1 SNHLY, CDR2 FYNNEI. CDR3 region: CASLEQGGDRGRIYGYTF. CDR3 sequence (DNA): TGTGCCAGCCTCGAGCAAGGAGGGGACAGGGGGCGCATCTATGGCTACACCTTC.

The J gene is TRBJ1-5, the V gene TRBV6-1; no reliable D call. Germline CDR1 and CDR2: MNHNS and SASEGT. The V end lost 5 bases, the J end lost 3 bases, and 14 bases lay between the germline ends. The CDR3 is 15 residues long. CDR3 region: CASSPPGSPNQPQHF. DNA of the CDR3: TGTGCCAGCAGTCCCCCCGGCAGTCCCAATCAGCCCCAGCATTTT.

In DNA form, the CDR3 reads TGTGCTAGTGGTCCTCAGACAGGACTCAATCAGCCCCAGCATTTT. Amino acid sequence: CASGPQTGLNQPQHF. V usage is TRBV12-5 and J usage is TRBJ1-5; TRBD1 might be the D (6 bases). The V gene lost 5 bases and the J gene lost 3 bases, with 14 bases spanning the gap. The germline V gene encodes CDR1 LGHNT and CDR2 FRNRAP. CDR3 size: 15 residues.